Following are 8 T cell receptor beta chains from one sample sequenced in a study of T cell responses to AZD1222 COVID-19 vaccine. TCRdb's copy holds only in-frame clones and misses some; the assay was immunoSEQ multiplex PCR. There are approximately 100,000 clones in the sample; approximately 88% occur only once, and roughly 5.2% lies in the top ten. The material was peripheral blood, obtained 28 days after the second AZD1222 dose. The receptor source for this set is an adult who received the AZD1222 COVID-19 vaccine.

The rearrangement links TRBV6-8 to TRBJ1-2; D remains ambiguous. Per germline, CDR1 MNHGY and CDR2 SAAAGT. Trimming stripped 0 bases from V and 4 bases from J, with 12 bases between. CDR3 length: 15 amino acids. The CDR3 region is CASSYSIPGIYGYTF. CDR3 in DNA: TGTGCCAGCAGTTACTCGATTCCAGGCATCTATGGCTACACCTTC.

V gene TRBV5-1 combines with J gene TRBJ1-4, with D maybe TRBD1 (5 bases). Trimming pared 0 bases from V and 10 bases from J, leaving 22 bases between. Germline V gene data show CDR1 as SGHRS and CDR2 as YFSETQ. There are 17 residues in the CDR3. The CDR3 coding sequence is TGCGCCAGCAGCTTGGCCGGTGTAGGGATCGACGGGGGAAAACTGTTTTTT. This codes for CASSLAGVGIDGGKLFF.

CDR3 sequence (DNA): TGTGCCAGCAGCACCATTCTAACAGATTACTCCTACAATGAGCAGTTCTTC. It translates to CASSTILTDYSYNEQFF. The gene calls are TRBV27 and TRBJ2-1; D remains unclear. CDR1 is MNHEY, CDR2 SMNVEV, per germline (reference sequence). CDR3 length equals 17 residues. V was cut by 6 bases and J by 0 bases, with 18 bases left in between.

This clone was seen a few times. The CDR3, as DNA: TGCGCCAGCAGCTTGGCCTGGGGGACCTACCAAGAGACCCAGTACTTC. Its translation is CASSLAWGTYQETQYF. The chain uses TRBV5-1 and TRBJ2-5; either TRBD1 or TRBD2 may supply D (5 bases each). With 0 bases removed from V and 0 bases from J, the gap between germline ends came to 12 bases. The CDR3 extends over 16 amino acids. Germline loops: CDR1 SGHRS, CDR2 YFSETQ.

This clone showed up just a few times. This chain links TRBV2 with TRBJ2-1; perhaps D is TRBD1 or TRBD2 (5 bases each). There are 14 residues in the CDR3. Trimming removed 6 bases at V and 7 bases at J, with 16 bases between. Germline CDR1 and CDR2: SNHLY and FYNNEI. CDR3 in amino acids: CASRRGVGKNEQFF. In nucleotides, the CDR3 is TGTGCCAGCAGGAGAGGGGTTGGTAAGAATGAGCAGTTCTTC.

The gene calls are TRBV7-9 and TRBJ2-1; D is uncertain. The CDR3 loop spans 12 amino acids. V was trimmed by 5 bases and J by 6 bases, leaving 8 bases between them. The germline CDR1 and CDR2 sequences are SEHNR and FQNEAQ (reference sequence). The CDR3 region has the DNA TGTGCCAGCAGCCCCGCCGGCAATGAGCAGTTCTTC. Translation: CASSPAGNEQFF.

The chain recombines TRBV27 with TRBJ1-5; 11 positions agree with TRBD1. This CDR3 is 17 amino acids long. The V gene end was trimmed by 5 bases and the J gene end by 1 base; junction bases not matched to a gene: 7. The germline V gene encodes CDR1 MNHEY and CDR2 SMNVEV (reference sequence). CDR3 nucleotides: TGTGCCAGCAGTCGGACAGGGGGCTTAGGGAGCAATCAGCCCCAGCATTTT. This translates into CASSRTGGLGSNQPQHF.

This clone was recorded a few times. The chain links TRBV11-2 to TRBJ1-1, with 7 bases fitting TRBD1. The CDR3 has 16 residues. Germline CDR1 is SGHAT and CDR2 is FQNNGV. The V segment lost 1 base and the J segment 0 bases; nucleotides outside the gene matches: 5. The CDR3 nucleotides are TGTGCCAGCAGCTTAGCCGGACAGGCCTTGAACACTGAAGCTTTCTTT. It translates to CASSLAGQALNTEAFF.